The 29 T cell receptor beta chains presented below share a single source sample, sequenced in a study of blood T cell repertoires in COVID-19. Generated by immunoSEQ multiplex PCR, the TCRdb table keeps only in-frame clones and is missing some. The data contain 230,000 or so clones, roughly 84% of them singletons. Sequences were obtained from PBMCs or T cells enriched from blood (not recorded which). The receptors come from a man in his forties or fifties who had recovered from COVID-19.

The V gene is TRBV5-1, the J gene TRBJ2-3; D remains unclear. V lost 7 bases and J lost 0, with 15 bases in between. This CDR3 comprises 15 residues. Germline V gives CDR1 SGHRS, CDR2 YFSETQ. The CDR3 sequence: CASRLEVGSTDTQYF. The CDR3 DNA sequence: TGCGCCAGCCGTCTAGAAGTAGGCAGCACAGATACGCAGTATTTT.

This clone was observed a handful of times. V and J are TRBV9 and TRBJ1-2, with TRBD1 as a possible D gene (6 bases). V shed 3 bases and J shed 4 bases, with 16 bases lying between them. Germline V lookup: CDR1 SGDLS, CDR2 YYNGEE. The length of the CDR3 is 15 residues. The CDR3 loop is CASSGPYRATYGYTF. The CDR3 DNA is TGTGCCAGCAGCGGACCGTACAGGGCGACCTATGGCTACACCTTC.

About this clone itself: One junction end disagrees with the germline gene, perhaps due to a read error. This chain connects TRBV27 to TRBJ1-2; no clear D. The length of the CDR3 is 14 residues. Germline V gene lookup returns CDR1 MNHEY and CDR2 SMNVEV (reference sequence). CDR3 sequence reads: CASSRTSPGISAHF. The DNA of the CDR3 is TGTGCCAGCAGTCGCACTTCACCGGGGATTTCGGCCCATTTC.

This clone turned up a few times. The J gene is TRBJ1-5, the V gene TRBV28, with TRBD1 identical over 7 bases. The CDR3 runs to 15 residues. CDR1 and CDR2 (germline): MDHEN, SYDVKM. Unmatched junction bases numbered 10, after V lost 5 bases and J lost 6 bases. CDR3: CASSATGVSGQPQHF. DNA for the CDR3: TGTGCCAGCAGTGCCACAGGGGTCTCGGGTCAGCCCCAGCATTTT.

The V and J genes are TRBV5-1 and TRBJ2-5, with unresolved D. Germline values: CDR1 SGHRS, CDR2 YFSETQ. With 1 base removed from V and 5 bases from J, the gap between germline ends came to 9 bases. CDR3 length equals 13 residues. The CDR3 sequence: CASSLWVRETQYF. The CDR3 DNA is TGCGCCAGCAGCTTGTGGGTCAGGGAGACCCAGTACTTC.

V gene TRBV7-3 combines with J gene TRBJ2-3; a weak D match, TRBD1 (6 bases). The CDR3 runs 16 residues. Trimming cost V 3 bases and J 5 bases, with 18 bases left between them. Per the germline V gene, CDR1 is SGHTA and CDR2 is FQGTGA. The chain's CDR3 is CASSLGVGAGVDTQYF. CDR3 bases: TGTGCCAGCAGCTTGGGAGTTGGGGCAGGGGTAGATACGCAGTATTTT.

This chain connects TRBV4-3 to TRBJ1-2; perhaps TRBD1 as D (5 bases). The CDR3 contains 13 residues. The V and J ends lost 4 bases and 7 bases respectively, with 13 bases between them. Germline V CDR1 and CDR2: LGHNA, YSLEER. CDR3 in DNA: TGCGCCAGCAGCCTACAAGCAGGGATTGGCTACACCTTC. This sequence encodes CASSLQAGIGYTF.

The chain links TRBV20-1 to TRBJ2-3; D gene unclear. Trimming cost V 3 bases and J 6 bases, with 4 bases left between them. The CDR3 length is 10 residues. Germline V lookup: CDR1 DFQATT, CDR2 SNEGSKA (reference sequence). CDR3 residues: CSASPDTQYF. The CDR3 nucleotides are TGCAGTGCTAGTCCTGATACGCAGTATTTT.

The chain recombines TRBV5-1 with TRBJ1-1; TRBD1 matches at 9 bases. The V gene end was trimmed by 4 bases and the J gene end by 4 bases; junction bases not matched to a gene: 5. CDR1 and CDR2 from the germline V gene are SGHRS and YFSETQ. The length of the CDR3 is 14 residues. CDR3 DNA: TGCGCCAGCAGCCCAAGGACAGGGGTCACTGAAGCTTTCTTT. Amino acid sequence: CASSPRTGVTEAFF.

The rearrangement joins TRBV5-5 to TRBJ1-1, with D perhaps matching TRBD1 (5 bases). The CDR3 loop spans 15 amino acids. V dropped 5 bases and J dropped 3 bases, with 17 bases sitting between them. CDR1 is SGHKS and CDR2 is YYEKEE in the germline V gene (reference sequence). The CDR3 here is CASRLGVGHHTEAFF. CDR3 nucleotides: TGTGCCAGCAGACTTGGAGTAGGACATCACACTGAAGCTTTCTTT.

CDR3 nucleotides: TGTGCCACCAGCAGCCCCTACGGGAATCAGCCCCAGCATTTT. Protein sequence: CATSSPYGNQPQHF. The rearrangement uses TRBV15 and TRBJ1-5; no reliable D call. The CDR3 is made up of 14 amino acids. V lost 3 bases, J lost 4 bases, and 10 bases lay in between. The germline CDR1 and CDR2 sequences are LNHNV and YYDKDF (reference sequence). Together with reference TRBV15 and TRBJ1-5, the CDR3 gives the full variable domain: DAMVIQNPRYQVTQFGKPVTLSCSQTLNHNVMYWYQQKSSQAPKLLFHYYDKDFNNEADTPDNFQSRRPNTSFCFLDIRSPGLGDTAMYLCATSSPYGNQPQHFGDGTRLSIL.

V usage is TRBV30 and J usage is TRBJ2-3, with 9 bases aligning to TRBD1. With 1 base clipped from V and 5 bases from J, the junction kept 1 base outside the gene matches. The CDR3 has 13 residues. Germline V gene lookup returns CDR1 GTSNPN and CDR2 SVGIG (reference sequence). Here the CDR3 reads CAWSGQGGDTQYF. The CDR3 DNA follows: TGTGCCTGGAGTGGACAGGGGGGAGATACGCAGTATTTT.

The J gene is TRBJ2-7, the V gene TRBV6-1; 12 positions agree with TRBD2. Germline V gene data show CDR1 as MNHNS and CDR2 as SASEGT. This CDR3 has 17 amino acids. V lost 2 bases to trimming and J lost 7 bases; unmatched junction nucleotides: 12. The CDR3 loop reads CASSEPLAGGTLQEQYF. The CDR3 DNA reads TGTGCCAGCAGTGAACCACTAGCGGGAGGAACTTTACAAGAGCAGTACTTC.

The chain carries TRBV3-1 (or the pseudogene TRBV3-2) and TRBJ2-5; D is unclear. V was trimmed by 4 bases and J by 5 bases, leaving 20 bases between them. The CDR3 consists of 16 residues. The germline CDR1 and CDR2 sequences are LGHDT and YNNKEL (reference sequence). The CDR3 region is CASSLIRVSPWETQYF. The DNA for the CDR3 is TGTGCCAGCAGCCTGATCCGGGTCTCCCCGTGGGAGACCCAGTACTTC.

The CDR3 sequence: CASSLDQGETQYF. As DNA, the CDR3 is TGTGCCAGCAGTCTGGATCAGGGGGAGACCCAGTACTTC. V is TRBV2 and J is TRBJ2-5, with D perhaps TRBD1 (6 bases). Trimming took 5 bases from V and 5 from J, leaving 12 bases between them. CDR3 length: 13 amino acids. Germline CDR1 and CDR2: SNHLY and FYNNEI. The complete variable domain, with remaining parts taken from reference TRBV2 and TRBJ2-5, reads EPEVTQTPSHQVTQMGQEVILRCVPISNHLYFYWYRQILGQKVEFLVSFYNNEISEKSEIFDDQFSVERPDGSNFTLKIRSTKLEDSAMYFCASSLDQGETQYFGPGTRLLVL.

This chain joins TRBV5-1 and TRBJ1-2, with TRBD1 matching over 9 bases. V dropped 4 bases and J dropped 2; count of bases not matched to a gene: 6. CDR3 size: 15 residues. Germline CDR1 SGHRS, CDR2 YFSETQ. The CDR3 region has the DNA TGCGCCAGCAGCGGCTGGACAGGGGCCAACTATGGCTACACCTTC. Its translation: CASSGWTGANYGYTF.

This chain connects TRBV10-1 to TRBJ2-1, with D tentatively TRBD2 (6 bases). The CDR3 covers 15 residues. Per the germline V gene, CDR1 is WNHNN and CDR2 is SYGVQD (reference sequence). Trimming removed 4 bases from V and 4 bases from J, with 14 bases in between. The CDR3 here is CASSALRGGYNEQFF. CDR3 DNA sequence: TGCGCCAGCAGTGCTCTCCGTGGGGGGTACAATGAGCAGTTCTTC.

This clone was found once. As DNA, the CDR3 is TGTGCCAGTACAATGGACAGGGCTTTGAACACCGGGGAGCTGTTTTTT. This sequence encodes CASTMDRALNTGELFF. The genes are TRBV19 and TRBJ2-2; 8 bases map to TRBD1. In germline, CDR1 is LNHDA, CDR2 SQIVND (reference sequence). CDR3 length: 16 residues. With 7 bases clipped from V and 1 base from J, the junction kept 8 bases outside the gene matches.

The chain has TRBV5-1 and TRBJ2-1; TRBD2 matches 7 bases. Trimming at V came to 0 bases and at J to 4 bases, leaving 4 bases not matched to a gene. CDR1 and CDR2 from the germline V gene are SGHRS and YFSETQ. This CDR3 is built from 15 residues. The chain's CDR3 is CASSLVASGYNEQFF. The CDR3 DNA reads TGCGCCAGCAGCTTGGTGGCTAGCGGATACAATGAGCAGTTCTTC.

The rearrangement uses TRBV28 and TRBJ2-5, with D hard to call. Trimming took 1 base from V and 5 from J, leaving 11 bases between them. Germline CDR1 and CDR2: MDHEN and SYDVKM. The CDR3 consists of 14 residues. In DNA form, the CDR3 reads TGTGCCAGCAGTTTATACCTGCGCCGGGAGACCCAGTACTTC. It translates to CASSLYLRRETQYF.

This sequence joins TRBV11-2 and TRBJ2-4, with D possibly being TRBD2 (6 bases). The V end was cut by 4 bases, the J end by 3 bases, with 16 bases between. Germline V CDR1 and CDR2: SGHAT, FQNNGV. The CDR3 length is 16 residues. The CDR3 loop reads CASSSHLPGVKNIQYF. CDR3 DNA sequence: TGTGCCAGCAGCTCCCATTTACCGGGAGTCAAAAACATTCAGTACTTC.

This chain connects TRBV20-1 to TRBJ2-5; maybe TRBD2 (6 bases). The CDR3 runs to 12 residues. The germline gives CDR1 DFQATT, CDR2 SNEGSKA (reference sequence). V was cut by 3 bases and J by 5 bases, with 10 bases left in between. CDR3 residues: CSASSGRETQYF. The CDR3 region has the DNA TGCAGTGCTAGTTCAGGGAGGGAGACCCAGTACTTC.

This clone occurred a few times. CDR3 protein: CASSSERGGYTGELFF. CDR3 nucleotide sequence: TGTGCCAGCAGCTCTGAGCGGGGGGGATACACCGGGGAGCTGTTTTTT. J is TRBJ2-2 and V is TRBV7-2, with 10 positions matching TRBD2. The CDR3 loop spans 16 amino acids. CDR1 and CDR2 from the germline V gene are SGHTA and FQGNSA. V trimming: 4 bases; J trimming: 3 bases; junction bases outside the gene matches: 5.

V gene TRBV9 combines with J gene TRBJ2-2; 14 bases fit TRBD2. The CDR3 extends over 20 amino acids. Germline V gene data show CDR1 as SGDLS and CDR2 as YYNGEE. Germline trimming cut 3 bases from V and 5 bases from J; bases unmatched to any gene: 15. The CDR3 bases are TGTGCCAGCAGCGAACCGCCCGGGACTAGCGGGAGTCGGTGGACCGGGGAGCTGTTTTTT. Translation gives CASSEPPGTSGSRWTGELFF.

The V and J genes are TRBV7-2 and TRBJ2-3; a possible D gene is TRBD2 (5 bases). The CDR3 is 17 amino acids. Germline CDR1 is SGHTA and CDR2 is FQGNSA. Trimming took off 5 bases at V and 5 bases at J, with 23 bases between the two ends. The CDR3 is CASSPTLDPYGIDTQYF. CDR3 in DNA: TGTGCCAGCAGCCCCACACTAGACCCCTACGGGATAGATACGCAGTATTTT. Variable domain in full (rest from reference TRBV7-2 and TRBJ2-3): GAGVSQSPSNKVTEKGKDVELRCDPISGHTALYWYRQSLGQGLEFLIYFQGNSAPDKSGLPSDRFSAERTGGSVSTLTIQRTQQEDSAVYLCASSPTLDPYGIDTQYFGPGTRLTVL.

The chain's CDR3 is CASSEGGGISLRKLFF. As DNA, the CDR3 is TGTGCCAGCAGTGAAGGTGGGGGCATCTCTTTGAGGAAACTGTTTTTT. The chain recombines TRBV6-1 with TRBJ1-4, with D tentatively TRBD1 (6 bases). Germline CDR1 reads MNHNS; CDR2 reads SASEGT. The germline V and J ends were trimmed by 1 base and 11 bases, with 20 bases remaining between them. The CDR3 runs 16 residues.

The J gene is TRBJ2-3, the V gene TRBV4-1, with D possibly TRBD1 on 6 matching bases. Germline V gene data show CDR1 as MGHRA and CDR2 as YSYEKL. The length of the CDR3 is 15 residues. Between the trimmed V and J ends, which lost 4 bases and 3 bases, there was a span of 14 bases. The CDR3 protein is CASSLIGQGTDTQYF. CDR3 coding DNA: TGCGCCAGCAGCCTTATAGGTCAGGGGACAGATACGCAGTATTTT.

This rearrangement joins TRBV29-1 to TRBJ1-6, with TRBD1 identical over 10 bases. The J segment lost 10 bases and the V segment lost 4 bases, leaving 4 bases of the junction unmatched. The CDR3 covers 13 residues. Germline CDR1 reads SQVTM; CDR2 reads ANQGSEA. The CDR3 spells CSVGDRGGSPLHF. The CDR3 coding sequence is TGCAGCGTTGGGGACAGGGGCGGATCACCCCTCCACTTT.

The CDR3 DNA reads TGTGCCTGGAGAACGTCAGGGATCAGCAATCAGCCCCAGCATTTT. It is translated as CAWRTSGISNQPQHF. V gene TRBV30 combines with J gene TRBJ1-5, with a possible D match to TRBD1 (5 bases). Germline lookup yields CDR1 GTSNPN and CDR2 SVGIG (reference sequence). The ends were cut back, 3 bases at V and 1 base at J, with 13 bases in the middle. The CDR3 consists of 15 residues.